These T cell receptor beta chains were read from a single sample in a study of cytomegalovirus exposure and HLA in healthy donors. Method: immunoSEQ multiplex PCR; TCRdb's copy keeps in-frame clones and lacks some. This sample's clone table lists just over 40,000 clones. Sequences were obtained from PBMCs. These receptor sequences come from a man younger than 40 in good health and CMV-seronegative. Both conserved end residues are part of each CDR3. A D gene is named only where the DNA matches it firmly.

.	TRBV19	TRBJ1-2	CASSIVLGEQGYTF	TGTGCCAGTAGTATAGTCCTCGGGGAACAAGGCTACACCTTC
TRBD1	TRBV27	TRBJ1-5	CASSHHDRDNQPQHF	TGTGCCAGCAGCCATCATGACAGGGACAATCAGCCCCAGCATTTT
.	TRBV7-9	TRBJ2-7	CASSLGGLKGEQYF	TGTGCCAGCAGCTTAGGAGGGCTGAAAGGCGAGCAGTACTTC
TRBD2	TRBV4-3	TRBJ2-1	CASSLGAGGPYNEQFF	TGCGCCAGCAGCCTAGGAGCGGGGGGGCCCTACAATGAGCAGTTCTTC
.	TRBV13	TRBJ2-7	CASLQQGRGNYEQYF	TGTGCCAGCCTACAACAGGGCAGGGGAAACTACGAGCAGTACTTC
TRBD1	TRBV19	TRBJ1-1	CASSIHTGTGWRKVNTEAFF	TGTGCCAGTAGTATACATACCGGGACAGGGTGGAGAAAGGTGAACACTGAAGCTTTCTTT
TRBD1	TRBV25-1	TRBJ2-7	CASSEYGTGVSEQYF	TGTGCCAGCAGTGAATACGGAACAGGGGTGAGCGAGCAGTACTTC
TRBD1	TRBV30	TRBJ2-5	CAWSAGTGGQETQYF	TGTGCCTGGAGTGCCGGGACAGGGGGCCAAGAGACCCAGTACTTC
.	TRBV5-1	TRBJ2-7	CASSSEVASEQYF	TGCGCCAGCAGCTCCGAGGTTGCAAGCGAGCAGTACTTC
TRBD2	TRBV5-6	TRBJ2-1	CASSLGASGINEQFF	TGTGCCAGCAGCTTGGGGGCTAGCGGGATCAATGAGCAGTTCTTC
TRBD2	TRBV5-1	TRBJ2-3	CASSLMGGADTQYF	TGCGCCAGCAGCTTAATGGGGGGGGCAGATACGCAGTATTTT
TRBD2	TRBV27	TRBJ2-1	CASSRTSGDSEQFF	TGTGCCAGCAGTAGGACTAGCGGGGATAGTGAGCAGTTCTTC
TRBD1	TRBV30	TRBJ1-1	CAWSESGTENTEAFF	TGTGCCTGGAGTGAATCCGGGACAGAGAACACTGAAGCTTTCTTT
.	TRBV4-2	TRBJ2-1	CASSQSPGSNEQFF	TGTGCCAGCAGCCAAAGTCCGGGTAGCAATGAGCAGTTCTTC
TRBD2	TRBV7-2	TRBJ2-7	CASSQLAGSRKQSYEQYF	TGTGCCAGCAGCCAACTAGCGGGGAGTCGAAAGCAGTCCTACGAGCAGTACTTC
TRBD2	TRBV6-1	TRBJ2-7	CASSEGTSGSYEQYF	TGTGCCAGCAGTGAAGGGACTAGCGGCTCCTACGAGCAGTACTTC
.	TRBV5-6	TRBJ2-5	CASSGRVETQYF	TGTGCCAGCAGCGGCAGGGTAGAGACCCAGTACTTC
TRBD1	TRBV6-1	TRBJ1-5	CASSLTGEWQPQHF	TGTGCCAGCAGTCTCACAGGGGAGTGGCAGCCCCAGCATTTT
.	TRBV19	TRBJ2-7	CASSPAFPGGRYEQYF	TGTGCCAGTAGCCCCGCCTTCCCGGGGGGCCGATACGAGCAGTACTTC
TRBD2	TRBV4-2	TRBJ2-1	CASSQRLAGGPWGNEQFF	TGTGCCAGCAGCCAACGGCTAGCGGGAGGACCTTGGGGGAATGAGCAGTTCTTC
.	TRBV28	TRBJ1-5	CASRKRRGFGRDSNQPQHF	TGTGCCAGCAGGAAAAGGAGGGGATTCGGGAGGGATAGCAATCAGCCCCAGCATTTT
TRBD2	TRBV4-2	TRBJ2-2	CASSQEVAGGNTGELFF	TGTGCCAGCAGCCAAGAGGTAGCGGGGGGTAACACCGGGGAGCTGTTTTTT
.	TRBV7-9	TRBJ2-5	CASTIPTGEGETQYF	TGTGCCAGCACGATACCCACGGGAGAGGGGGAGACCCAGTACTTC
.	TRBV30	TRBJ2-3	CAGSVPRGYSDTQYF	TGTGCCGGGAGTGTACCTAGGGGTTATTCAGATACGCAGTATTTT
TRBD2	TRBV30	TRBJ2-7	CAWRSGTYEQYF	TGTGCCTGGAGGAGCGGGACCTACGAGCAGTACTTC
.	TRBV7-9	TRBJ1-1	CASRPKGDTEAFF	TGTGCCAGCAGACCGAAGGGGGACACTGAAGCTTTCTTT
.	TRBV7-6	TRBJ2-7	CASSFTSRDEQYF	TGTGCCAGCAGCTTTACGTCCCGCGACGAGCAGTACTTC
.	TRBV7-7	TRBJ2-3	CASSSQGAETQYF	TGTGCTAGCAGCTCACAGGGAGCGGAGACGCAGTATTTT
TRBD1	TRBV30	TRBJ2-3	CAGSVSGGSTDTQYF	TGTGCCGGGAGTGTGTCAGGGGGTTCGACAGATACGCAGTATTTT
TRBD1	TRBV5-6	TRBJ2-7	CASSQGTGSWYEQYF	TGTGCCAGCAGCCAAGGGACAGGATCTTGGTACGAGCAGTACTTC
TRBD1	TRBV7-9	TRBJ2-5	CASSPADRGWETQYF	TGTGCCAGCAGCCCGGCAGACAGGGGTTGGGAGACCCAGTACTTC
TRBD2	TRBV5-1	TRBJ2-1	CASSLGWTSGRKDNEQFF	TGCGCCAGCAGCTTGGGTTGGACTAGCGGGAGGAAGGACAATGAGCAGTTCTTC
.	TRBV6-5	TRBJ2-7	CASWQSSNEQYF	TGTGCCAGCTGGCAGTCTAGCAACGAGCAGTACTTC
.	TRBV18	TRBJ1-5	CASSPQYGASRGSNQPQHF	TGTGCCAGCTCACCACAGTATGGGGCAAGTAGGGGTAGCAATCAGCCCCAGCATTTT
TRBD2	TRBV27	TRBJ2-7	CASSLFGGSPYEQYF	TGTGCCAGCAGTTTATTCGGCGGGAGCCCCTACGAGCAGTACTTC